This T cell receptor (beta chain) was identified during a study of blood T cell repertoires in COVID-19 (dated by TCRdb to the early 2020s). Study-level background: The collaborator samples originated in the United States, Italy and Spain and spanned the acute and convalescent phases of COVID-19. The prospective study material was composed of cDNA or gDNA derived from T cells, B-cell-depleted T cells, or PBMCs. Subjects who had been exposed to COVID-19, were actively infected with it, or had recovered from it provided the deeply sampled blood TCRbeta repertoires that made up the dataset. The repertoires were released in a freely available public database meant as a resource for research on the immune response to SARS-CoV-2. Samples were obtained from the ongoing ImmuneRACE study (first 160 participants) and from 1,254 subjects provided by 6 global collaborators. The sample metadata nearly always contained a de-identified subject ID, COVID-19 status, age in years and sex. Where HLA class I and class II types were available, the types were taken from metadata supplied by the sample provider, not from assay-based typing.

Participants in the prospective study were aged roughly 18 to 100 years, lived in approximately 26 United States geographic areas, and enrolled through a virtual design. To assign participants to cohorts, the prospective study relied on clinical history that participants themselves reported in a screening survey and a study questionnaire. Recovered participants in ImmuneRACE Cohort 3 were defined as having two consecutive negative NP/OP PCR tests, clearance from a healthcare professional, or resolution of symptoms. Mobile phlebotomists in the prospective study collected whole blood, serum and a nasopharyngeal or oropharyngeal swab from every participant. Participants in the prospective study had the option to provide additional blood draws and questionnaires over a 2-month period. Prospective study blood samples were shipped either frozen or at room temperature before DNA extraction. TCRbeta CDR3 regions were amplified from genomic DNA by means of the immunoSEQ Assay, a bias-controlled multiplex PCR. From the authors' description of their analysis: Within the assay, amplification of reference gene primers was used to estimate how many nucleated cells each sample contained. To quantify the absolute abundance of each unique TCRbeta CDR3 rearrangement, sequence reads were collapsed and filtered. For each sample, productive Simpson clonality was calculated as the square root of Simpson's diversity index across productive rearrangements. As stored in TCRdb, this immuneACCESS dataset retains in-frame rearrangements with V and J assigned. A fraction of the clones does not appear; measured against another copy, unresolved V genes explain less than half of the discrepancy, and the remainder lacks a known reason. V and J calls and clone size come straight from that table; D and trimming were deduced from the DNA. The sample includes roughly 130,000 clones, with 84% observed a single time. The ten largest clones capture over 3% of the sample.

V is clipped by 8 bases and J by 5 bases, and the sequence between their germline boundaries is 15 bases long. CDR3 length: 13 amino acids, cysteine to phenylalanine. Left in the record is the CDR3 DNA by itself, 39 bases read in frame from the first base. According to the germline V gene, CDR1 reads MDHEN and CDR2 reads SYDVKM. Notes on this clone: Its antigen specificity is not known. No per-base quality is available; no much larger clone lies one base away.

What the work shows at the level of the full study, not this receptor alone: How much clinical and demographic metadata was included differed by source and by participant, and the metadata was provided uncurated.

Source material: PBMCs or T cells enriched from blood (not recorded which). This receptor chain uses TRBV28 and TRBJ1-2; the D gene lacks a confident call. This sequence originates from a woman in her 30s who had recovered from COVID-19. The CDR3 has the sequence CASRSEGEYGYTF. Here is the DNA: TGTGCCAGCCGAAGCGAGGGCGAATATGGCTACACCTTC.